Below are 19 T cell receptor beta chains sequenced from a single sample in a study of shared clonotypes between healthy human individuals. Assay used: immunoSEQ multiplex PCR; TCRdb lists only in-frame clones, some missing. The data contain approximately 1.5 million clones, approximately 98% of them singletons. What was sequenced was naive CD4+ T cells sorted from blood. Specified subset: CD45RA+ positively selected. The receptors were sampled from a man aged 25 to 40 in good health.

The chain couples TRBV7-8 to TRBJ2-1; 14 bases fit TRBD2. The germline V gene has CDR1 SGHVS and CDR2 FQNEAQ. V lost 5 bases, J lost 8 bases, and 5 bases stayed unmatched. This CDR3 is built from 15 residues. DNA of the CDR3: TGTGCCAGCAGCCGGGGACTAGCGGGAGCTTATGAGCAGTTCTTC. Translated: CASSRGLAGAYEQFF. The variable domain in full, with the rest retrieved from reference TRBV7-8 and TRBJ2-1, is GAGVSQSPRYKVAKRGQDVALRCDPISGHVSLFWYQQALGQGPEFLTYFQNEAQLDKSGLPSDRFFAERPEGSVSTLKIQRTQQEDSAVYLCASSRGLAGAYEQFFGPGTRLTVL.

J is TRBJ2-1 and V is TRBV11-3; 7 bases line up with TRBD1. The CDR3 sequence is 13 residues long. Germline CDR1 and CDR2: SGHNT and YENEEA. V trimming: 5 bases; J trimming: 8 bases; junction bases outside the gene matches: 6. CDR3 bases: TGTGCCAGCAGCATTACGACAGGGTATGAGCAGTTCTTC. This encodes CASSITTGYEQFF.

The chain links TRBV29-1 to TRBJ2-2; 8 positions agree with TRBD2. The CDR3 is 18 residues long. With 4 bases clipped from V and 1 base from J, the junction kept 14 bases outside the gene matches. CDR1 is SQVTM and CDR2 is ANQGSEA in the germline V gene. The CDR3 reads CSVGPASGRAQNTGELFF. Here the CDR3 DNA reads TGCAGCGTTGGTCCCGCTAGCGGGCGCGCTCAGAACACCGGGGAGCTGTTTTTT.

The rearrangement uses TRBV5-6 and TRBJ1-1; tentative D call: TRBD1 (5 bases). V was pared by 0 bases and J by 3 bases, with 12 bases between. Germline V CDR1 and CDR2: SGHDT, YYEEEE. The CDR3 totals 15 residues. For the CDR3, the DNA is TGTGCCAGCAGCTTGGGACAGAAGTGGTACACTGAAGCTTTCTTT. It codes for CASSLGQKWYTEAFF. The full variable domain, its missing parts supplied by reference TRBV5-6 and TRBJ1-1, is DAGVTQSPTHLIKTRGQQVTLRCSPKSGHDTVSWYQQALGQGPQFIFQYYEEEERQRGNFPDRFSGHQFPNYSSELNVNALLLGDSALYLCASSLGQKWYTEAFFGQGTRLTVV.

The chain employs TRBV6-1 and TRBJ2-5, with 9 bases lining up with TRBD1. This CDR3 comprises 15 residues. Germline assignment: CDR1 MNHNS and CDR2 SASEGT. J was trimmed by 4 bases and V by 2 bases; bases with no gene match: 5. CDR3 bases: TGTGCCAGCAGTGAACCGGGACAGGGACGAGAGACCCAGTACTTC. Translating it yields CASSEPGQGRETQYF.

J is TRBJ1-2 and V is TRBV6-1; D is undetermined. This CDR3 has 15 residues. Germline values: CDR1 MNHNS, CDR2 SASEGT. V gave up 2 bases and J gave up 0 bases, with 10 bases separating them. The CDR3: CASSERPVANYGYTF. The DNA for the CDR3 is TGTGCCAGCAGTGAAAGGCCAGTAGCTAACTATGGCTACACCTTC.

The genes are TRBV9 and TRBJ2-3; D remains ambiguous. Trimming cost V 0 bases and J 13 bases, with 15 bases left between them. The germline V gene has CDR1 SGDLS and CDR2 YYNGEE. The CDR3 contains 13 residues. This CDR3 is CASSVDGVSGEYF. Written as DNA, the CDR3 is TGTGCCAGCAGCGTAGATGGCGTCTCAGGCGAGTATTTT.

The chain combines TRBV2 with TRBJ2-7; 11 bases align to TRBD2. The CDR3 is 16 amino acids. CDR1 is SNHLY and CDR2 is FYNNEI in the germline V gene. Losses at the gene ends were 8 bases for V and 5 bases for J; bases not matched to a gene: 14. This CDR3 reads CASWGLAVSGKNEQYF. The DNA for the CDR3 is TGTGCCAGCTGGGGACTAGCGGTATCCGGCAAAAACGAGCAGTACTTC. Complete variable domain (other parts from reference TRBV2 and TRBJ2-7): EPEVTQTPSHQVTQMGQEVILRCVPISNHLYFYWYRQILGQKVEFLVSFYNNEISEKSEIFDDQFSVERPDGSNFTLKIRSTKLEDSAMYFCASWGLAVSGKNEQYFGPGTRLTVT.

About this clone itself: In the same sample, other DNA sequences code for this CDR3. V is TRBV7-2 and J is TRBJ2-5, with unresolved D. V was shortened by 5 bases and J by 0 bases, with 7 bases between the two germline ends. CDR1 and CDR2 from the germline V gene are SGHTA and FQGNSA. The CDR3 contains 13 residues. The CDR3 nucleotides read TGTGCCAGCAGCCCTGCTAACCAAGAGACCCAGTACTTC. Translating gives CASSPANQETQYF.

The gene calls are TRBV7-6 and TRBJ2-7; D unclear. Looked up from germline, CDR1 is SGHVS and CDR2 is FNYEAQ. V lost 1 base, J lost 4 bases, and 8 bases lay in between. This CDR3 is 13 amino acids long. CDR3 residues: CASSLGWVYEQYF. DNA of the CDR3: TGTGCCAGCAGCTTAGGGTGGGTATACGAGCAGTACTTC.

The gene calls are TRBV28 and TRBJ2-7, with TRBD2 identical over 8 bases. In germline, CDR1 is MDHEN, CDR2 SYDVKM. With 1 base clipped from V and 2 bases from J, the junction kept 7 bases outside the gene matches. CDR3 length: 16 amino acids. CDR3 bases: TGTGCCAGCAGTTTATTAGCGGGGAATGCGCCCTACGAGCAGTACTTC. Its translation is CASSLLAGNAPYEQYF. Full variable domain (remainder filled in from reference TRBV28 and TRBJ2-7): DVKVTQSSRYLVKRTGEKVFLECVQDMDHENMFWYRQDPGLGLRLIYFSYDVKMKEKGDIPEGYSVSREKKERFSLILESASTNQTSMYLCASSLLAGNAPYEQYFGPGTRLTVT.

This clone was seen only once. The CDR3 nucleotides are TGCGCCAGCAGCTTGCTTGGACAGGGAGGCGACGAGCAGTACTTC. This codes for CASSLLGQGGDEQYF. The chain uses TRBV5-1 and TRBJ2-7, with 8 bases identical to TRBD1. V dropped 1 base and J dropped 5; count of bases not matched to a gene: 8. There are 15 residues in the CDR3. Germline V gene lookup returns CDR1 SGHRS and CDR2 YFSETQ.

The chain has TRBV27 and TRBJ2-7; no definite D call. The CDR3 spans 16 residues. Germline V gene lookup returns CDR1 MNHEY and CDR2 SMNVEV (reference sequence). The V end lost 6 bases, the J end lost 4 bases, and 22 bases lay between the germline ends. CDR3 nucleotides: TGTGCCAGCAGGACCTTCTTGCCACCCTCATCTTACGAGCAGTACTTC. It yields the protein CASRTFLPPSSYEQYF.

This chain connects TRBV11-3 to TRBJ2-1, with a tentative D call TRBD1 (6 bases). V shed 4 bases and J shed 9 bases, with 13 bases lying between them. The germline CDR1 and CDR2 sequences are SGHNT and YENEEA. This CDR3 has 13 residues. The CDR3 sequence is CASSSVTGIEQFF. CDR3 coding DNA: TGTGCCAGCAGCTCAGTTACAGGGATTGAGCAGTTCTTC. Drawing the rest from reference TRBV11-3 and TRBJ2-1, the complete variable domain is EAGVVQSPRYKIIEKKQPVAFWCNPISGHNTLYWYLQNLGQGPELLIRYENEEAVDDSQLPKDRFSAERLKGVDSTLKIQPAELGDSAVYLCASSSVTGIEQFFGPGTRLTVL.

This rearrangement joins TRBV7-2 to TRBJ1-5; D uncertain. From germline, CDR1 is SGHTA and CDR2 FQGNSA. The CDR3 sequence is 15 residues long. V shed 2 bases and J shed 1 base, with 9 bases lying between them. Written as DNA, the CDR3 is TGTGCCAGCAGCTTAACCACAACAAGCAATCAGCCCCAGCATTTT. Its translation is CASSLTTTSNQPQHF.

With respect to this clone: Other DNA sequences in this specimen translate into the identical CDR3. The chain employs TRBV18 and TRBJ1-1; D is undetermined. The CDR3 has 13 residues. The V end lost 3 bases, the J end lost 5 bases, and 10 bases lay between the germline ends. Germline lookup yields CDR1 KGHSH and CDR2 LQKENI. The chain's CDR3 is CASSPIGGTEAFF. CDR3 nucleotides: TGTGCCAGCTCACCGATAGGTGGAACTGAAGCTTTCTTT.

The CDR3 bases are TGTGCCAGCAGTCGGAGAGGGTACAGGGGTTCGGAGGTTGGAGGCACAGATACGCAGTATTTT. It specifies CASSRRGYRGSEVGGTDTQYF. V is TRBV27 and J is TRBJ2-3, with TRBD1 identical over 7 bases. This CDR3 spans 21 amino acids. Germline CDR1 is MNHEY and CDR2 is SMNVEV (reference sequence). With V trimmed by 5 bases and J by 1 base, 24 bases remained unmatched.

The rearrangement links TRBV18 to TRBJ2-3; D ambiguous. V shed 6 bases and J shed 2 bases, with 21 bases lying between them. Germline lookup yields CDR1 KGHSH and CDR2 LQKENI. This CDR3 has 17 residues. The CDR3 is CASSSLGVGGSTDTQYF. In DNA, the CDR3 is TGTGCCAGCTCCTCCCTTGGTGTAGGCGGCTCCACAGATACGCAGTATTTT.

Here the CDR3 DNA reads TGTGCCAGCAGTTACTCGGAAATCGGCCGGGGGGAGACCCAGTACTTC. It codes for CASSYSEIGRGETQYF. This chain uses TRBV6-5 with TRBJ2-5, with a possible D match to TRBD2 (6 bases). The V gene's germline CDR1 is MNHEY and CDR2 SVGAGI. CDR3 length: 16 residues. The V and J ends lost 0 bases and 5 bases respectively, with 16 bases between them.